This TCR beta chain was recorded in a study of response to subunit inactivated influenza vaccine. Study-wide points: Only a handful of new T cells, the authors suggested, are recruited with each seasonal influenza vaccination.

On this clonotype itself: Its specificity is not known.

The CDR3 sequence is 14 residues long. With 2 bases removed from V and 4 bases from J, the gap between germline ends came to 6 bases. CDR1 and CDR2 from the germline V gene are SGHTA and FQGNSA. In TCRdb, the RT-PCR reads were re-called with MiXCR into one record per CDR3 protein. The table has under 200,000 distinct CDR3 sequences, about 11% seen once. The TCR comes from a man over 45 who received an inactivated influenza vaccine. Source: non-naive T cells sorted from PBMCs, taken roughly 46 days after vaccination. This sequence joins TRBV7-2 and TRBJ2-6; D not resolved. DNA of the CDR3: TGTGCCAGCAGCTTATCTCTGGGGGCCAACGTCCTGACTTTC. Its translation: CASSLSLGANVLTF.